This entry describes one TCR beta chain. The germline V gene has CDR1 SGDLS and CDR2 YYNGEE. The CDR3 runs 15 residues. V was pared by 3 bases and J by 5 bases, with 14 bases between. These data originate in a study of blood T cell repertoires in COVID-19. About the research overall: Samples taken during acute and convalescent COVID-19 were collected in the United States, Italy and Spain. Sample material is recorded as cDNA or gDNA derived from T cells, B-cell-depleted T cells, or PBMCs.

Per the original data handling: Amplification from reference gene primers served as the basis for estimated nucleated cell counts. Sequencing used immunoSEQ multiplex PCR; TCRdb keeps in-frame clones, though not all of them. From that table come the V and J calls and clone size; the DNA was used to work out D and trimming. The data hold just over 65,000 clones, with 89% observed a single time. The chain is built from TRBV9 and TRBJ2-2; D perhaps matches TRBD2 (7 bases). Material: peripheral blood. The clonotype was recovered from a man in his 60s with acute or convalescent COVID-19. DNA for the CDR3: TGTGCCAGCAGCGAGGGGGGGCTGCGGACCGGGGAGCTGTTTTTT. It encodes CASSEGGLRTGELFF.